These 25 T cell receptor beta chains came from one sample sequenced in a study of post-analysis software for immune sequencing data. Their specific antigens are unknown. The authors incorporated unique molecular identifiers into the TCR beta cDNA libraries. TCRdb independently ran MiXCR on the PCR reads; one entry per CDR3 protein. The data show 700,000 to 800,000 distinct CDR3 sequences, 25% to 30% seen once. Study-level points and caveats: TRBV5-6, TRBV5-1 and TRBV20-1 were among roughly 5 TRBV segments more frequent in patients than controls.

The specimen sequenced was blood. These TCRs come from a girl aged 5 to 17 with multiple sclerosis.

V and J are TRBV12-5 and TRBJ2-1; 7 bases map to TRBD2. CDR3 length equals 13 residues. With V trimmed by 7 bases and J by 7 bases, 7 bases remained unmatched. Germline V gene sequence: CDR1 LGHNT, CDR2 FRNRAP. The CDR3 bases are TGTGCTAGTGAGTCTAGCGGAGTAAATGAGCAGTTCTTC. This gives the protein CASESSGVNEQFF.

This clonotype has a handful of counts. V is TRBV15 and J is TRBJ2-4; D not resolved. This CDR3 comprises 17 residues. Trimming removed 1 base from V and 0 bases from J, with 13 bases in between. Germline lookup yields CDR1 LNHNV and CDR2 YYDKDF (reference sequence). In DNA form, the CDR3 reads TGTGCCACCAGCAGAGTACTGCCACCTCTAGCCAAAAACATTCAGTACTTC. The encoded protein is CATSRVLPPLAKNIQYF.

The table lists this clonotype with a few counts. The chain recombines TRBV4-1 with TRBJ1-5; D perhaps matches TRBD1 (5 bases). CDR1 and CDR2 from the germline V gene are MGHRA and YSYEKL. V was shortened by 4 bases and J by 3 bases, with 10 bases between the two germline ends. The CDR3 length is 14 residues. CDR3 sequence (DNA): TGCGCCAGCAGCCCGGGGACCGACAATCAGCCCCAGCATTTT. Protein product: CASSPGTDNQPQHF.

V usage is TRBV29-1 and J usage is TRBJ2-3; D not resolved. The germline gives CDR1 SQVTM, CDR2 ANQGSEA. The CDR3 is 12 amino acids. CDR3 nucleotide sequence: TGCAACGCTGGGCCGAGCACAGATACGCAGTATTTT. This encodes CNAGPSTDTQYF.

V and J are TRBV6-5 and TRBJ2-5; D call uncertain. CDR3 length: 16 amino acids. CDR1 is MNHEY and CDR2 is SVGAGI in the germline V gene. V lost 6 bases to trimming and J lost 2 bases, with 19 bases between them. The CDR3 protein is CASSSKRPGPQETQYF. The CDR3 DNA reads TGTGCCAGCAGCAGTAAGCGACCAGGACCACAAGAGACCCAGTACTTC.

A note on this clonotype: Relative to the germline gene, one junction end is altered; a read error may explain this. This chain links TRBV3-1 with TRBJ2-7, with D possibly matching TRBD1 (6 bases). CDR1 is LGHDT, CDR2 YNNKEL, per germline (reference sequence). The CDR3 spans 14 residues. The CDR3 DNA follows: TGTGCCAGCAGCCTAAGGACAGAAAAAAACATTCAGGACTTC. It encodes CASSLRTEKNIQDF.

A single count supports this clonotype. The gene calls are TRBV28 and TRBJ1-1; D uncertain. Germline V lookup: CDR1 MDHEN, CDR2 SYDVKM. CDR3 length: 15 residues. The V gene lost 7 bases and the J gene lost 3 bases, with 18 bases spanning the gap. CDR3 in DNA: TGTGCCAGCACCAAGATCGCGGGATGGGACACTGAAGCTTTCTTT. Translating it yields CASTKIAGWDTEAFF.

The chain uses TRBV6-6 and TRBJ2-5, with 9 bases lining up with TRBD2. This CDR3 spans 16 amino acids. Germline assignment: CDR1 MNHNY and CDR2 SVGAGI (reference sequence). Trimming removed 6 bases from V and 6 bases from J; junction bases left unmatched: 14. CDR3: CASSPNLGLASKTQYF. The CDR3 DNA follows: TGTGCCAGCAGCCCTAACCTGGGACTAGCATCAAAGACCCAGTACTTC.

This chain uses TRBV5-1 with TRBJ2-1; TRBD2 aligns across 8 bases. Germline V CDR1 and CDR2: SGHRS, YFSETQ. J was trimmed by 0 bases and V by 3 bases; bases with no gene match: 17. This CDR3 region has 20 residues. The CDR3 is CASSWIASGRATSSYNEQFF. The CDR3 nucleotides read TGCGCCAGCAGCTGGATTGCCAGCGGGAGAGCCACCAGCTCCTACAATGAGCAGTTCTTC. The entire variable domain, with the rest obtained from reference TRBV5-1 and TRBJ2-1, is as follows: KAGVTQTPRYLIKTRGQQVTLSCSPISGHRSVSWYQQTPGQGLQFLFEYFSETQRNKGNFPGRFSGRQFSNSRSEMNVSTLELGDSALYLCASSWIASGRATSSYNEQFFGPGTRLTVL.

This clonotype was detected a few times. The CDR3 DNA reads TGCGCCAGCAGCCAAGATTCCGGCACAGGGGGAGGCGGGCAGTTCTTC. Its protein product is CASSQDSGTGGGGQFF. The chain employs TRBV4-3 and TRBJ2-1; TRBD1 aligns across 8 bases. Trimming took 0 bases from V and 12 from J; bases not matched to a gene: 13. The CDR3 length is 16 residues. The germline gives CDR1 LGHNA, CDR2 YSLEER.

With respect to this clonotype: The junction does not match germline at one end; this may be a read error. V usage is TRBV5-1 and J usage is TRBJ2-5; 7 bases align to TRBD2. The end of the DNA fits TRBJ2-7 better, so the J call may be wrong. Per the germline V gene, CDR1 is SGHRS and CDR2 is YFSETQ. The CDR3 has 14 residues. CDR3 sequence reads: CASGFRAGAYEQYF. The CDR3 DNA is TGCGCCAGCGGCTTTAGGGCGGGGGCCTACGAGCAGTACTTC.

This chain links TRBV4-3 with TRBJ2-1; a weak D match, TRBD2 (5 bases). This CDR3 region has 15 residues. V was trimmed by 4 bases and J by 4 bases, leaving 14 bases between them. Germline V lookup: CDR1 LGHNA, CDR2 YSLEER. In DNA form, the CDR3 reads TGCGCCAGCAGCCTTGGGGAGCCCGAATACAATGAGCAGTTCTTC. Translated, it gives CASSLGEPEYNEQFF.

The chain carries TRBV24-1 and TRBJ2-5; 8 nucleotides agree with TRBD2. Germline V gene lookup returns CDR1 KGHDR and CDR2 SFDVKD. The CDR3 totals 16 residues. J was trimmed by 3 bases and V by 4 bases; bases with no gene match: 9. CDR3 region: CATSDPLSGGKETQYF. Here the CDR3 DNA reads TGTGCCACCAGTGACCCCCTTTCGGGGGGGAAAGAGACCCAGTACTTC.

This clonotype has just a few counts. The J gene is TRBJ1-1, the V gene TRBV6-5; tentatively, D is TRBD1 (6 bases). This CDR3 is 14 amino acids long. CDR1 is MNHEY and CDR2 is SVGAGI in the germline V gene. Trimming took off 6 bases at V and 3 bases at J, with 14 bases between the two ends. This CDR3 is CASRKQGGHTEAFF. The CDR3 DNA is TGTGCCAGCAGAAAACAGGGAGGGCACACTGAAGCTTTCTTT.

This rearrangement joins TRBV20-1 to TRBJ2-3; 7 nucleotides align to TRBD2. Germline V CDR1 and CDR2: DFQATT, SNEGSKA (reference sequence). With V trimmed by 5 bases and J by 9 bases, 17 bases remained unmatched. The CDR3 has 15 residues. CDR3 sequence: CSAQPGPSPGGTQYF. The CDR3 DNA is TGCAGTGCTCAACCCGGTCCTAGCCCGGGAGGAACGCAGTATTTT.

This clonotype was counted a few times. This rearrangement joins TRBV4-3 to TRBJ1-5; 11 bases match TRBD1. The CDR3 consists of 19 residues. Germline CDR1 and CDR2: LGHNA and YSLEER. Trimming took 0 bases from V and 2 from J; bases not matched to a gene: 9. CDR3 sequence (DNA): TGCGCCAGCAGCCAAGAAACCGGGACAGGGGGTCGGGGCAATCAGCCCCAGCATTTT. Amino acid sequence: CASSQETGTGGRGNQPQHF.

The chain combines TRBV20-1 with TRBJ2-5, with 8 bases fitting TRBD2. Germline V gives CDR1 DFQATT, CDR2 SNEGSKA (reference sequence). V lost 1 base and J lost 5; bases outside the gene matches: 6. The CDR3 extends over 14 amino acids. This chain's CDR3 is CSARGPPGGETQYF. CDR3 nucleotides: TGCAGTGCTAGAGGGCCCCCGGGGGGGGAGACCCAGTACTTC.

This clonotype has just a few counts. This chain connects TRBV29-1 to TRBJ1-1; no clear D. V lost 7 bases to trimming and J lost 5 bases, with 14 bases between them. The germline gives CDR1 SQVTM, CDR2 ANQGSEA. The CDR3 runs to 12 residues. CDR3 DNA: TGCAGCGGGGAAAGGGCTCGGACTGAAGCTTTCTTT. This translates into CSGERARTEAFF.

In its sample, this clonotype was seen a few times. The CDR3 loop reads CASSNGVNEQFF. CDR3 sequence (DNA): TGTGCCAGCAGCAACGGGGTAAATGAGCAGTTCTTC. The chain joins TRBV6-2 or TRBV6-3 to TRBJ2-1; TRBD2 might be the D (5 bases). Looked up from germline, CDR1 is MNHEY and CDR2 is SVGEGT. V was cut by 6 bases and J by 7 bases, with 10 bases left in between. This CDR3 contains 12 residues.

This chain joins TRBV4-1 and TRBJ2-4, with 7 bases lining up with TRBD1. V was pared by 3 bases and J by 1 base, with 21 bases of the junction left unmatched. Germline CDR1 and CDR2: MGHRA and YSYEKL. The CDR3 has 21 amino acids. The CDR3 DNA sequence: TGCGCCAGCAGCCAGCCTCCCGGTGGGACAGCATCGAAGGTCGCCAAAAACATTCAGTACTTC. Translation: CASSQPPGGTASKVAKNIQYF.

The J gene is TRBJ2-1, the V gene TRBV12-3 or TRBV12-4; 8 bases are a match to TRBD2. Germline trimming cut 5 bases from V and 0 bases from J; bases unmatched to any gene: 9. The CDR3 contains 17 residues. The CDR3 coding sequence is TGTGCCAGCAGTACCCGGACTAGCACAGCCTCCTACAATGAGCAGTTCTTC. Amino acids: CASSTRTSTASYNEQFF.

On this clonotype: Mismatch with germline at one junction end may stem from a read error. This chain joins TRBV2 and TRBJ2-3; D remains ambiguous. Germline-derived CDR1 and CDR2 are SNHLY and FYNNEI. The CDR3 is 16 amino acids. The DNA of the CDR3 is TGTGCCAGCAGTGCCCCGCAACAATCGGGTTGGGATACGCAGTATTTC. This sequence encodes CASSAPQQSGWDTQYF.

The V call is TRBV7-8, the J call TRBJ2-3; unclear D gene. V was clipped by 3 bases and J by 0 bases, with 16 bases between them. The CDR3 is 17 residues long. CDR1 and CDR2 (germline): SGHVS, FQNEAQ. The CDR3 loop is CASSLRLSSGSTDTQYF. CDR3 DNA sequence: TGTGCCAGCAGCTTGCGATTGTCGTCTGGTAGCACAGATACGCAGTATTTT.

This chain uses TRBV4-3 with TRBJ2-7, with D perhaps TRBD1 or TRBD2 (5 bases each). Looked up from germline, CDR1 is LGHNA and CDR2 is YSLEER. The V and J ends lost 0 bases and 4 bases respectively, with 7 bases between them. The CDR3 covers 13 residues. CDR3 in DNA: TGCGCCAGCAGCCAAGATTGGGGGTACGAGCAGTACTTC. Protein product: CASSQDWGYEQYF.

This clonotype turned up a few times. The chain is built from TRBV10-3 and TRBJ1-2; tentatively, D is TRBD1 (6 bases). This CDR3 contains 12 residues. CDR1 is ENHRY, CDR2 SYGVKD, per germline. The ends were cut back, 6 bases at V and 5 bases at J, with 10 bases in the middle. The CDR3 sequence is CAISGGLYGYTF. CDR3 DNA sequence: TGTGCCATCAGCGGGGGCCTTTATGGCTACACCTTC.